This T cell receptor beta chain was sequenced during a study of blood T cell repertoires in COVID-19. On the study more broadly: The samples span acute and convalescent COVID-19 from the United States, Italy and Spain. T cells, B-cell-depleted T cells, or PBMCs supplied cDNA or gDNA.

Germline values: CDR1 LGHDT, CDR2 YNNKEL (reference sequence). The CDR3 is 13 amino acids. Trimming pared 4 bases from V and 2 bases from J, leaving 6 bases between. The authors' processing: Counts of nucleated cells, estimated from reference gene primer amplification, were obtained. The assay was immunoSEQ multiplex PCR, and TCRdb's table has in-frame clones only and misses some. That table gives V, J and clone size, and the DNA gave D and trimming. The data hold a few hundred thousand clones, with 87% observed a single time. The origin of this receptor is a man aged 18 to 30 with active or convalescent COVID-19. Sequencing input: peripheral blood. The chain couples TRBV3-1 (or the pseudogene TRBV3-2) to TRBJ2-1; D unresolved. The CDR3 spells CASSLLTYNEQFF. Written as DNA, the CDR3 is TGTGCCAGCAGCCTGCTAACCTACAATGAGCAGTTCTTC.